These 23 T cell receptor beta chains were sequenced from one sample in a study of blood T cell repertoires in COVID-19. Libraries were prepared by immunoSEQ multiplex PCR; TCRdb keeps only in-frame clonotypes and omits some of them. The data show about 150,000 clones, 70% to 90% seen once. The sequenced sample was peripheral blood. The receptors stem from an elderly woman with COVID-19, enrolled during active disease.

This clone appeared a few times. J is TRBJ2-1 and V is TRBV3-1 (or the pseudogene TRBV3-2), with 7 bases lining up with TRBD2. The ends lost 3 bases at V and 9 bases at J; junction bases unmatched: 8. Germline assignment: CDR1 LGHDT and CDR2 YNNKEL (reference sequence). The CDR3 totals 14 residues. The CDR3, as DNA: TGTGCCAGCAGCCATGGCGGGAGTTACGGTGAGCAGTTCTTC. Its translation is CASSHGGSYGEQFF.

The V and J genes are TRBV3-1 (or the pseudogene TRBV3-2) and TRBJ1-4, with D perhaps TRBD1 (5 bases). CDR1 and CDR2 (germline): LGHDT, YNNKEL (reference sequence). CDR3 length: 15 amino acids. Trimming removed 1 base at V and 6 bases at J, with 12 bases between. CDR3 DNA: TGTGCCAGCAGCCAAGGGGTCAGGGAATATGAAAAACTGTTTTTT. Translating gives CASSQGVREYEKLFF.

The chain carries TRBV4-1 and TRBJ2-7; 7 bases line up with TRBD2. Germline trimming cut 0 bases from V and 2 bases from J; bases unmatched to any gene: 7. The CDR3 contains 16 residues. Germline CDR1 and CDR2: MGHRA and YSYEKL. CDR3 sequence: CASSQDRTRSAYEQYF. Written as DNA, the CDR3 is TGCGCCAGCAGCCAAGATAGGACTAGATCCGCCTACGAGCAGTACTTC.

The rearrangement links TRBV5-5 to TRBJ2-1, with D tentatively TRBD2 (5 bases). V gave up 4 bases and J gave up 4 bases, with 18 bases separating them. The CDR3 runs 16 residues. CDR1 and CDR2 from the germline V gene are SGHKS and YYEKEE (reference sequence). The CDR3 coding sequence is TGTGCCAGCAGCCGGACTCCAACCGCGACATACAATGAGCAGTTCTTC. Amino acids: CASSRTPTATYNEQFF.

This chain joins TRBV28 and TRBJ2-1; 8 bases are a match to TRBD2. Trimming at V came to 4 bases and at J to 10 bases, leaving 12 bases not matched to a gene. The CDR3 totals 15 residues. CDR1 is MDHEN and CDR2 is SYDVKM in the germline V gene. CDR3 region: CASSWGGRTLREQFF. The CDR3 DNA is TGTGCCAGCAGTTGGGGCGGGAGGACCCTCAGGGAGCAGTTCTTC.

This chain uses TRBV9 with TRBJ2-3, with TRBD1 as a possible D gene (5 bases). Germline loops: CDR1 SGDLS, CDR2 YYNGEE. The V gene lost 3 bases and the J gene lost 1 base, with 12 bases spanning the gap. The CDR3 is made up of 15 amino acids. The CDR3 loop is CASSARDFGTDTQYF. The DNA of the CDR3 is TGTGCCAGCAGCGCCAGGGATTTCGGCACAGATACGCAGTATTTT.

The V and J genes are TRBV19 and TRBJ1-2; D not resolved. The CDR3 spans 11 residues. Trimming took off 7 bases at V and 9 bases at J, with 12 bases between the two ends. Looked up from germline, CDR1 is LNHDA and CDR2 is SQIVND (reference sequence). This CDR3 is CASNTGSSYTF. The CDR3 DNA reads as TGTGCCAGTAATACGGGTTCAAGCTACACCTTC.

The chain links TRBV28 to TRBJ1-5, with D unclear. This CDR3 comprises 16 residues. Germline CDR1 MDHEN, CDR2 SYDVKM. V lost 2 bases, J lost 5 bases, and 16 bases lay in between. The CDR3: CASSLEGAVGDQPQHF. In DNA, the CDR3 is TGTGCCAGCAGTTTAGAAGGCGCTGTCGGGGATCAGCCCCAGCATTTT.

The gene calls are TRBV28 and TRBJ1-5; D may be TRBD1 (5 bases). From germline, CDR1 is MDHEN and CDR2 SYDVKM. Between the trimmed V and J ends, which lost 6 bases and 6 bases, there was a span of 9 bases. The CDR3 is 12 amino acids. As DNA, the CDR3 is TGTGCCAGCAGGGGGCCCGGTCAGCCCCAGCATTTT. Protein product: CASRGPGQPQHF.

J is TRBJ2-7 and V is TRBV18, with TRBD1 matching 11 bases. V dropped 2 bases and J dropped 7; count of bases not matched to a gene: 4. There are 14 residues in the CDR3. Germline lookup yields CDR1 KGHSH and CDR2 LQKENI. CDR3 sequence reads: CASSPGDRGREQYF. The DNA of the CDR3 is TGTGCCAGCTCACCAGGGGACAGGGGGAGAGAGCAGTACTTC.

The gene calls are TRBV11-3 and TRBJ2-1; D possibly corresponds to TRBD2 (5 bases). CDR1 is SGHNT, CDR2 YENEEA, per germline. This CDR3 region has 14 residues. Trimming removed 1 base from V and 4 bases from J, with 8 bases in between. CDR3 DNA: TGTGCCAGCAGCTTAGGAGGGTTTTACAATGAGCAGTTCTTC. Residues: CASSLGGFYNEQFF.

This clone appeared a few times. Here the CDR3 DNA reads TGCGCCAGCAGCCAAGATCAGGGTCAGAGCAATCAGCCCCAGCATTTT. Translation: CASSQDQGQSNQPQHF. The chain joins TRBV4-1 to TRBJ1-5; TRBD1 might be the D (5 bases). The CDR3 has 16 residues. The V end was cut by 0 bases, the J end by 1 base, with 10 bases between. CDR1 is MGHRA, CDR2 YSYEKL, per germline.

The chain combines TRBV20-1 with TRBJ2-3; D unresolved. From germline, CDR1 is DFQATT and CDR2 SNEGSKA (reference sequence). Trimming took 5 bases from V and 3 from J, leaving 6 bases between them. The length of the CDR3 is 11 residues. Written as DNA, the CDR3 is TGCAGTGCTGGTAGAACAGATACGCAGTATTTT. This codes for CSAGRTDTQYF.

The chain couples TRBV21-1 to TRBJ1-2; the table's D call of TRBD1 was not tested on the DNA. TRBV21-1 is noted as a pseudogene. The CDR3 is made up of 15 amino acids. The CDR3 nucleotides read TGTGCCAGCAGCAACGGGGGGCAGGGGGCCTATGGCTACACCTTC. This gives the protein CASSNGGQGAYGYTF.

V gene TRBV10-3 combines with J gene TRBJ1-2; 9 bases map to TRBD1. This CDR3 region has 12 residues. The V gene end was trimmed by 6 bases and the J gene end by 5 bases; junction bases not matched to a gene: 1. Per germline, CDR1 ENHRY and CDR2 SYGVKD. Written as DNA, the CDR3 is TGTGCCATCAGCGGGACAGGGTATGGCTACACCTTC. Residues: CAISGTGYGYTF.

This chain connects TRBV7-2 to TRBJ1-6; D is undetermined. Germline V gives CDR1 SGHTA, CDR2 FQGNSA. The V end lost 1 base, the J end lost 10 bases, and 14 bases lay between the germline ends. The CDR3 totals 15 residues. This CDR3 reads CASSLDGGPGSPLHF. The CDR3 nucleotides read TGTGCCAGCAGCTTAGATGGAGGCCCGGGGTCACCCCTCCACTTT.

The chain employs TRBV19 and TRBJ1-5; D unresolved. Trimming shortened V by 3 bases and J by 3 bases, and 6 bases separated the two germline ends. The CDR3 runs 13 residues. Germline CDR1 LNHDA, CDR2 SQIVND (reference sequence). The CDR3 here is CASSIKINQPQHF. CDR3 bases: TGTGCCAGTAGTATTAAAATCAATCAGCCCCAGCATTTT.

The rearrangement joins TRBV9 to TRBJ1-1; a possible D gene is TRBD1 (5 bases). V was pared by 0 bases and J by 3 bases, with 12 bases between. Germline loops: CDR1 SGDLS, CDR2 YYNGEE. This CDR3 is built from 15 residues. CDR3: CASSVASQGYTEAFF. For the CDR3, the DNA is TGTGCCAGCAGCGTAGCTAGTCAGGGTTACACTGAAGCTTTCTTT.

The chain recombines TRBV30 with TRBJ2-2; tentatively, D is TRBD2 (5 bases). Trimming stripped 6 bases from V and 5 bases from J, with 19 bases between. Germline values: CDR1 GTSNPN, CDR2 SVGIG (reference sequence). The CDR3 sequence is 15 residues long. The CDR3 DNA is TGTGCCTGCCCCCCGCGGGCCCGAAGAACCGGGGAGCTGTTTTTT. Protein sequence: CACPPRARRTGELFF.

The chain carries TRBV6-2 or TRBV6-3 and TRBJ2-2; TRBD2 agrees at 7 bases. J lost 0 bases, V lost 3 bases, and 4 bases had no gene match. Per germline, CDR1 MNHEY and CDR2 SVGEGT. The length of the CDR3 is 16 residues. CDR3 sequence: CASSYGTNPNTGELFF. The CDR3 DNA reads as TGTGCCAGCAGTTATGGGACTAACCCGAACACCGGGGAGCTGTTTTTT.

This sequence joins TRBV5-1 and TRBJ1-2; TRBD1 is a possible D gene (5 bases). V dropped 0 bases and J dropped 2 bases, with 11 bases sitting between them. Looked up from germline, CDR1 is SGHRS and CDR2 is YFSETQ. The CDR3 spans 15 residues. CDR3 amino acids: CASSLGQTSNYGYTF. The CDR3 DNA follows: TGCGCCAGCAGCTTGGGACAGACTTCAAACTATGGCTACACCTTC.

This chain links TRBV6-1 with TRBJ2-3; D may be TRBD1 (5 bases). Germline-derived CDR1 and CDR2 are MNHNS and SASEGT. This CDR3 is built from 14 residues. Trimming removed 1 base from V and 4 bases from J, with 9 bases in between. CDR3 residues: CASSEGQYPDTQYF. In DNA, the CDR3 is TGTGCCAGCAGTGAAGGACAGTATCCAGATACGCAGTATTTT.

The V call is TRBV4-2, the J call TRBJ2-1; TRBD2 matches 11 bases. Germline V gene data show CDR1 as LGHNA and CDR2 as YNFKEQ. CDR3 length: 16 residues. Trimming took 1 base from V and 4 from J; bases not matched to a gene: 3. CDR3 in amino acids: CASSQATSGAYNEQFF. The CDR3 DNA reads TGTGCCAGCAGCCAAGCGACTAGCGGGGCTTACAATGAGCAGTTCTTC.